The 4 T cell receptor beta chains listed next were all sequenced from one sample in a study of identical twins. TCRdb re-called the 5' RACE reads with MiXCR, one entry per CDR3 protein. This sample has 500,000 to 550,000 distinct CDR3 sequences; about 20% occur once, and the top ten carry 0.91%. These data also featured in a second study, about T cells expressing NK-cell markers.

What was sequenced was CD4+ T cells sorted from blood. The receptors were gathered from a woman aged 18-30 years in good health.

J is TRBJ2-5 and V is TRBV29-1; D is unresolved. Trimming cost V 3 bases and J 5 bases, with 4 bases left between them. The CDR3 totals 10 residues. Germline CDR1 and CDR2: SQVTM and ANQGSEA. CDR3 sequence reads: CSVDKETQYF. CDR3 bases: TGCAGCGTTGACAAGGAGACCCAGTACTTC.

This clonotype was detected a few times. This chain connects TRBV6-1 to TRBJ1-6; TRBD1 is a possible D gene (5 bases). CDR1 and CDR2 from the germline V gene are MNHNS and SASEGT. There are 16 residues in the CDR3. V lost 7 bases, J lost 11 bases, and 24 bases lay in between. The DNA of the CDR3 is TGTGCCAGCACCTATAGGCGGGGACCATTGGGGGCACCCCTCCACTTT. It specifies CASTYRRGPLGAPLHF.

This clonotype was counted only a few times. The CDR3 reads CASSLATGTLGETQYF. The CDR3 nucleotides read TGCGCCAGCAGCTTGGCCACCGGGACCCTGGGAGAGACCCAGTACTTC. The chain uses TRBV5-1 and TRBJ2-5; TRBD1 or TRBD2 may be the D gene (5 bases each). Trimming pared 0 bases from V and 4 bases from J, leaving 16 bases between. The germline CDR1 and CDR2 sequences are SGHRS and YFSETQ. The CDR3 loop spans 16 amino acids. The whole variable domain, filled in from reference TRBV5-1 and TRBJ2-5, reads KAGVTQTPRYLIKTRGQQVTLSCSPISGHRSVSWYQQTPGQGLQFLFEYFSETQRNKGNFPGRFSGRQFSNSRSEMNVSTLELGDSALYLCASSLATGTLGETQYFGPGTRLLVL.

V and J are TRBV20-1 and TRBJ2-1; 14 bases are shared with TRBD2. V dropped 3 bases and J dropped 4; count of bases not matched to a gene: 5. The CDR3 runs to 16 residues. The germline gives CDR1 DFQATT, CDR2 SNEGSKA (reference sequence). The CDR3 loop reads CSASLTSGRGYNEQFF. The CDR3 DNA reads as TGCAGTGCTAGCCTGACTAGCGGGAGGGGGTACAATGAGCAGTTCTTC.